Following are 12 T cell receptor beta chains from one sample sequenced in a study of control samples from healthy donors and cancer patients. The method was immunoSEQ multiplex PCR; TCRdb's version includes in-frame clones alone and lacks a portion of them. Found here are approximately 76,000 clones, about 79% of them singletons; the top ten hold approximately 10%. The sample comprised PBMCs. These receptors came from a man between 60 and 75 years old with head and neck cancer.

This chain joins TRBV27 and TRBJ1-5, with TRBD1 matching over 7 bases. Germline CDR1 reads MNHEY; CDR2 reads SMNVEV (reference sequence). The CDR3 is 15 residues long. The V segment lost 0 bases and the J segment 6 bases; nucleotides outside the gene matches: 5. The CDR3 reads CASSLSVAGGQPQHF. The CDR3 coding sequence is TGTGCCAGCAGTTTATCGGTGGCAGGGGGTCAGCCCCAGCATTTT.

This rearrangement joins TRBV3-1 (or the pseudogene TRBV3-2) to TRBJ2-7, with D tentatively TRBD2 (6 bases). Germline CDR1 and CDR2: LGHDT and YNNKEL (reference sequence). The CDR3 has 17 amino acids. Trimming removed 1 base at V and 0 bases at J, with 16 bases between. CDR3 loop: CASSQGVGGTTSYEQYF. DNA for the CDR3: TGTGCCAGCAGCCAAGGGGTCGGCGGGACCACCTCCTACGAGCAGTACTTC.

The chain joins TRBV18 to TRBJ1-4; 10 bases are a match to TRBD1. Germline trimming cut 0 bases from V and 7 bases from J; bases unmatched to any gene: 2. This CDR3 is built from 15 residues. From germline, CDR1 is KGHSH and CDR2 LQKENI. The CDR3 DNA reads as TGTGCCAGCTCACCACCGAGGGACAGGGGTGAAAAACTGTTTTTT. Amino acid sequence: CASSPPRDRGEKLFF.

The gene calls are TRBV12-3 or TRBV12-4 and TRBJ2-1; D may be TRBD1 or TRBD2 (5 bases each). The CDR3 has 13 residues. V shed 3 bases and J shed 16 bases, with 19 bases lying between them. The chain's CDR3 is CASSFYRDQAGFF. The CDR3 DNA follows: TGTGCCAGCAGTTTCTACCGGGACCAGGCTGGATTCTTC.

This sequence joins TRBV11-2 and TRBJ2-5, with D maybe TRBD2 (6 bases). Germline V gene sequence: CDR1 SGHAT, CDR2 FQNNGV. V was trimmed by 1 base and J by 5 bases, leaving 8 bases between them. The CDR3 sequence is 13 residues long. For the CDR3, the DNA is TGTGCCAGCAGCTTAGGGGGGAGGGAGACCCAGTACTTC. As protein: CASSLGGRETQYF. The full variable domain, rest sourced from reference TRBV11-2 and TRBJ2-5, is EAGVAQSPRYKIIEKRQSVAFWCNPISGHATLYWYQQILGQGPKLLIQFQNNGVVDDSQLPKDRFSAERLKGVDSTLKIQPAKLEDSAVYLCASSLGGRETQYFGPGTRLLVL.

This chain joins TRBV24-1 and TRBJ2-2, with TRBD1 matching over 8 bases. J was trimmed by 0 bases and V by 11 bases; bases with no gene match: 13. The germline gives CDR1 KGHDR, CDR2 SFDVKD. The CDR3 loop spans 17 amino acids. CDR3 nucleotides: TGTGCCATACGGGGAAGAGTGGACAGGGCGAACACCGGGGAGCTGTTTTTT. This codes for CAIRGRVDRANTGELFF.

V gene TRBV5-6 combines with J gene TRBJ1-3; D remains ambiguous. The CDR3 sequence is 14 residues long. CDR1 and CDR2 (germline): SGHDT, YYEEEE. Trimming cost V 5 bases and J 2 bases, with 11 bases left between them. CDR3 nucleotides: TGTGCCAGCAGTCGGCGGGAAACTGGAAACACCATATATTTT. It specifies CASSRRETGNTIYF.

The rearrangement links TRBV24-1 to TRBJ2-5; 9 bases are a match to TRBD1. With 4 bases clipped from V and 6 bases from J, the junction kept 5 bases outside the gene matches. Germline V gene lookup returns CDR1 KGHDR and CDR2 SFDVKD. The CDR3 is 14 amino acids. This CDR3 is CATSDPTGGKTQYF. The CDR3 DNA reads TGTGCCACCAGTGACCCGACAGGGGGGAAGACCCAGTACTTC.

This clone was recorded only once. The chain links TRBV10-3 to TRBJ2-1, with unresolved D. There are 15 residues in the CDR3. V lost 2 bases, J lost 3 bases, and 11 bases lay in between. Germline loops: CDR1 ENHRY, CDR2 SYGVKD. The CDR3 here is CAISERPVVYNEQFF. The CDR3 DNA reads TGTGCCATCAGTGAGAGACCCGTAGTCTACAATGAGCAGTTCTTC.

This chain's CDR3 is CASSLLTGTQETQYF. The CDR3 nucleotides read TGTGCCAGCAGCCTGCTAACCGGGACGCAAGAGACCCAGTACTTC. This chain joins TRBV7-9 and TRBJ2-5; D is perhaps TRBD1 or TRBD2 (5 bases each). Germline CDR1 reads SEHNR; CDR2 reads FQNEAQ (reference sequence). This CDR3 has 15 amino acids. Trimming removed 5 bases from V and 2 bases from J, with 15 bases in between.

V and J are TRBV4-1 and TRBJ2-1; 11 nucleotides line up with TRBD2. Germline V gives CDR1 MGHRA, CDR2 YSYEKL. The CDR3 sequence is 16 residues long. With V trimmed by 1 base and J by 8 bases, 7 bases remained unmatched. The CDR3 DNA reads as TGCGCCAGCAGCCAAGTACCTAGCGGGAGGACCGATGAGCAGTTCTTC. Translating it yields CASSQVPSGRTDEQFF.

This rearrangement joins TRBV2 to TRBJ1-1, with 7 bases lining up with TRBD1. The CDR3 contains 15 residues. Germline-derived CDR1 and CDR2 are SNHLY and FYNNEI. Germline trimming cut 2 bases from V and 1 base from J; bases unmatched to any gene: 4. The CDR3 bases are TGTGCCAGCAGTGAACAGGGGGAGGCGAACACTGAAGCTTTCTTT. This gives the protein CASSEQGEANTEAFF.